What follows is one T cell receptor (beta chain) and its context. In germline, CDR1 is WNHNN, CDR2 SYGVQD (reference sequence). The CDR3 loop spans 17 amino acids. V was pared by 6 bases and J by 6 bases, with 13 bases of the junction left unmatched. These data belong to a study of blood T cell repertoires in COVID-19. As for the study in general: Samples taken during acute and convalescent COVID-19 were collected in the United States, Italy and Spain.

Original analysis: The assay estimated nucleated cells by amplifying reference gene primers. TCRdb's copy holds only in-frame clones and misses some; the assay was immunoSEQ multiplex PCR. The V and J calls and clone size were taken over from that table, and D and trimming were inferred from the DNA. The sample has around 150,000 clones, around 82% seen once; the top ten hold 4% to 4.5%. V gene TRBV10-1 combines with J gene TRBJ2-1; 11 nucleotides align to TRBD2. This TCR came from a man between 60 and 75 years old with acute or convalescent COVID-19. What was sequenced was peripheral blood. The CDR3 protein is CASSPRTSGLGLNEQFF. The CDR3 nucleotides read TGCGCCAGCAGCCCACGGACTAGCGGGTTGGGGCTCAATGAGCAGTTCTTC.